These 25 T cell receptor beta chains originate from one sample sequenced in a study of neurological immune-mediated disorders. TCRdb reprocessed the 5' RACE reads with MiXCR, giving one entry per CDR3 protein. The sample shows fewer than 60,000 distinct CDR3 sequences, about a tenth of them seen only once. The sequenced material came from PBMCs. These receptor sequences come from a man between 65 and 85 years old with HTLV-1-associated myelopathy (HAM/TSP).

J is TRBJ2-1 and V is TRBV11-3; no reliable D call. CDR3 length: 15 residues. Germline lookup yields CDR1 SGHNT and CDR2 YENEEA. V was pared by 1 base and J by 10 bases, with 17 bases between. CDR3 loop: CASSLGSVRHGEQFF. CDR3 DNA sequence: TGTGCCAGCAGCTTAGGGTCCGTTAGACACGGGGAGCAGTTCTTC.

This clonotype was counted ten times or more. The chain uses TRBV20-1 and TRBJ2-1; 11 positions agree with TRBD2. The germline V gene has CDR1 DFQATT and CDR2 SNEGSKA (reference sequence). The CDR3 is made up of 18 amino acids. The V and J ends lost 0 bases and 0 bases, in that order; junction bases with no gene match: 7. In DNA form, the CDR3 reads TGCAGTGCTAGAGATCTATCTAGCGGGAGGACCTCCTACAATGAGCAGTTCTTC. This translates into CSARDLSSGRTSYNEQFF.

This clonotype was detected many times. The rearrangement uses TRBV7-8 and TRBJ2-3; tentatively, D is TRBD2 (5 bases). Germline-derived CDR1 and CDR2 are SGHVS and FQNEAQ. The CDR3 totals 15 residues. The ends were cut back, 0 bases at V and 1 base at J, with 8 bases in the middle. Here the CDR3 DNA reads TGTGCCAGCAGCTTAGCGGGAGCCGGCACAGATACGCAGTATTTT. This codes for CASSLAGAGTDTQYF.

This clonotype was detected many times. The rearrangement links TRBV27 to TRBJ1-5; D is unresolved. The CDR3 spans 14 residues. Trimming took off 4 bases at V and 2 bases at J, with 9 bases between the two ends. Germline V gene sequence: CDR1 MNHEY, CDR2 SMNVEV (reference sequence). The CDR3 here is CASSSGVGNQPQHF. CDR3 coding DNA: TGTGCCAGCAGTTCTGGGGTGGGCAATCAGCCCCAGCATTTT.

There are many counts of this clonotype. The J gene is TRBJ1-2, the V gene TRBV6-6, with TRBD1 as a possible D gene (5 bases). CDR3 length: 15 residues. Germline V gene lookup returns CDR1 MNHNY and CDR2 SVGAGI (reference sequence). V gave up 5 bases and J gave up 6 bases, with 19 bases separating them. The CDR3 nucleotides are TGTGCCAGCAGTCCTAGCCAATTGGGGGTTAATGGCTACACCTTC. Amino acid sequence: CASSPSQLGVNGYTF.

The sample holds many counts of this clonotype. V gene TRBV7-2 combines with J gene TRBJ2-7, with 7 bases aligning to TRBD1. Germline assignment: CDR1 SGHTA and CDR2 FQGNSA. The trim removed 5 bases at V and 5 bases at J, leaving 9 bases unmatched. The CDR3 has 14 amino acids. CDR3: CASSPDRATHEQYF. DNA for the CDR3: TGTGCCAGCAGCCCAGACAGGGCGACCCACGAGCAGTACTTC.

This clonotype was detected many times. V and J are TRBV5-5 and TRBJ1-5, with D maybe TRBD1 (5 bases). Germline values: CDR1 SGHKS, CDR2 YYEKEE (reference sequence). The CDR3 is 15 amino acids. V lost 4 bases, J lost 0 bases, and 11 bases lay in between. The CDR3 spells CASSPTGLSNQPQHF. The CDR3 nucleotides read TGTGCCAGCAGCCCAACGGGACTTAGCAATCAGCCCCAGCATTTT.

This clonotype was recorded many times. The gene calls are TRBV3-1 and TRBJ2-2; tentative D call: TRBD2 (5 bases). CDR1 and CDR2 (germline): LGHDT, YNNKEL (reference sequence). The V and J ends lost 2 bases and 7 bases respectively, with 14 bases between them. This CDR3 spans 15 amino acids. CDR3 nucleotides: TGTGCCAGCAGCCAAAGGAGGACTCTAGGCGGGGAGCTGTTTTTT. This sequence encodes CASSQRRTLGGELFF.

At least ten counts were recorded for this clonotype. J is TRBJ2-1 and V is TRBV7-9, with 8 bases identical to TRBD1. Germline CDR1 SEHNR, CDR2 FQNEAQ (reference sequence). The CDR3 has 13 residues. V gave up 8 bases and J gave up 7 bases; unmatched junction bases: 7. This CDR3 is CASVEDRANEQFF. CDR3 nucleotide sequence: TGTGCCAGCGTTGAGGACAGGGCGAATGAGCAGTTCTTC.

With respect to this clonotype: A read error may be the cause here, since a much bigger clone is one base away. The rearrangement links TRBV28 to TRBJ2-5; D is undetermined. The CDR3 runs to 13 residues. CDR1 and CDR2 (germline): MDHEN, SYDVKM. Trimming left V 1 base short and J 4 bases short, with 7 bases between. The CDR3 DNA is TGTGCCAGCAGTTTATCTGACCGAGAGACCCAGTACTTC. Protein product: CASSLSDRETQYF. Combining the CDR3 with reference TRBV28 and TRBJ2-5 gives the whole variable domain DVKVTQSSRYLVKRTGEKVFLECVQDMDHENMFWYRQDPGLGLRLIYFSYDVKMKEKGDIPEGYSVSREKKERFSLILESASTNQTSMYLCASSLSDRETQYFGPGTRLLVL.

This CDR3 is CASSWIRETEAFF. The CDR3 nucleotides read TGCGCCAGCAGCTGGATCCGAGAAACTGAAGCTTTCTTT. The rearrangement uses TRBV5-1 and TRBJ1-1; D is undetermined. CDR1 and CDR2 from the germline V gene are SGHRS and YFSETQ. This CDR3 comprises 13 residues. V shed 3 bases and J shed 5 bases, with 11 bases lying between them. The whole variable domain, filled in from reference TRBV5-1 and TRBJ1-1, reads KAGVTQTPRYLIKTRGQQVTLSCSPISGHRSVSWYQQTPGQGLQFLFEYFSETQRNKGNFPGRFSGRQFSNSRSEMNVSTLELGDSALYLCASSWIRETEAFFGQGTRLTVV.

This clonotype was picked up many times. The chain employs TRBV7-2 and TRBJ2-5, with 11 positions matching TRBD2. The V gene end was trimmed by 0 bases and the J gene end by 5 bases; junction bases not matched to a gene: 8. Germline assignment: CDR1 SGHTA and CDR2 FQGNSA. This CDR3 region has 17 residues. CDR3 DNA sequence: TGTGCCAGCAGCTTAGCGGGACTAGCGGCGGGGGGGGAGACCCAGTACTTC. Amino acids: CASSLAGLAAGGETQYF. Variable domain in full (rest from reference TRBV7-2 and TRBJ2-5): GAGVSQSPSNKVTEKGKDVELRCDPISGHTALYWYRQSLGQGLEFLIYFQGNSAPDKSGLPSDRFSAERTGGSVSTLTIQRTQQEDSAVYLCASSLAGLAAGGETQYFGPGTRLLVL.

This sequence joins TRBV28 and TRBJ2-7, with D possibly called TRBD1 or TRBD2 (5 bases each). CDR1 is MDHEN, CDR2 SYDVKM, per germline. The V gene lost 3 bases and the J gene lost 6 bases, with 15 bases spanning the gap. CDR3 length: 14 amino acids. CDR3 in amino acids: CASSLPGPPAEQYF. The CDR3 nucleotides are TGTGCCAGCAGTTTGCCGGGGCCGCCGGCCGAGCAGTACTTC.

As to this clonotype: The junction and the germline gene differ at one end; a read error may be behind it. The chain recombines TRBV7-2 with TRBJ2-3, with a possible D match to TRBD1 (6 bases). Germline lookup yields CDR1 SGHTA and CDR2 FQGNSA. CDR3 length equals 16 residues. CDR3 sequence: CASSLQGGVLRDTQYF. CDR3 DNA: TGTGCCAGCAGCTTACAAGGGGGAGTATTAAGAGATACGCAGTATTTC.

This clonotype appeared many times. The chain links TRBV28 to TRBJ2-1; the D gene could be TRBD1 or TRBD2 (5 bases each). Trimming took 9 bases from V and 9 from J, leaving 21 bases between them. Germline V gene lookup returns CDR1 MDHEN and CDR2 SYDVKM. The CDR3 has 14 amino acids. As DNA, the CDR3 is TGTGCCAGTTCGGCCTGGCAGGGAGTCGGTGAGCAGTTCTTC. It codes for CASSAWQGVGEQFF. Looking up the rest from reference TRBV28 and TRBJ2-1 gives the full variable domain: DVKVTQSSRYLVKRTGEKVFLECVQDMDHENMFWYRQDPGLGLRLIYFSYDVKMKEKGDIPEGYSVSREKKERFSLILESASTNQTSMYLCASSAWQGVGEQFFGPGTRLTVL.

There are many counts of this clonotype. This chain joins TRBV6-5 and TRBJ2-7, with 7 bases matching TRBD2. Germline CDR1 MNHEY, CDR2 SVGAGI. V was clipped by 0 bases and J by 3 bases; unmatched bases: 8. The CDR3 has 16 residues. The DNA of the CDR3 is TGTGCCAGCAGTTACTCCGGACTAGGACAAGGCTACGAGCAGTACTTC. Translated, it gives CASSYSGLGQGYEQYF.

This clonotype appeared many times. The chain is built from TRBV20-1 and TRBJ2-1; TRBD2 agrees at 10 bases. The ends lost 8 bases at V and 6 bases at J; junction bases unmatched: 13. This CDR3 comprises 15 residues. The germline V gene has CDR1 DFQATT and CDR2 SNEGSKA (reference sequence). CDR3 sequence (DNA): TGCAGTTCCTTCGACCAGCGGGAGGGCCTCAATGAGCAGTTCTTC. It yields the protein CSSFDQREGLNEQFF.

V usage is TRBV10-3 and J usage is TRBJ2-1, with 10 bases matching TRBD2. The CDR3 has 14 residues. The germline V gene encodes CDR1 ENHRY and CDR2 SYGVKD. Trimming cost V 10 bases and J 8 bases; bases outside gene matches: 11. The CDR3 here is CATHGPSGSDEQFF. CDR3 sequence (DNA): TGTGCCACCCATGGGCCTAGCGGGAGTGATGAGCAGTTCTTC.

This clonotype was seen many times. V is TRBV28 and J is TRBJ2-7; the D gene is possibly TRBD2 (6 bases). The germline gives CDR1 MDHEN, CDR2 SYDVKM. Trimming pared 6 bases from V and 2 bases from J, leaving 17 bases between. The CDR3 is 15 amino acids. CDR3 bases: TGTGCCAGCAGCCCGGGGACTTCCTTAACCTACGAGCAGTACTTC. Amino acids: CASSPGTSLTYEQYF.

In its sample, this clonotype was seen many times. This chain links TRBV7-9 with TRBJ2-2; the D gene is possibly TRBD1 (7 bases). The germline CDR1 and CDR2 sequences are SEHNR and FQNEAQ (reference sequence). The CDR3 has 15 amino acids. V was trimmed by 5 bases and J by 10 bases, leaving 20 bases between them. CDR3 residues: CASSIRLTGTEELFF. In nucleotides, the CDR3 is TGTGCCAGCAGCATCCGCCTGACAGGGACTGAGGAGCTGTTTTTT.

The sample holds many counts of this clonotype. The chain has TRBV19 and TRBJ2-1; 8 bases line up with TRBD2. With V trimmed by 6 bases and J by 4 bases, 11 bases remained unmatched. CDR3 size: 16 residues. The V gene's germline CDR1 is LNHDA and CDR2 SQIVND (reference sequence). The CDR3 is CASRAGESERYNEQFF. The CDR3 DNA is TGTGCCAGTAGAGCGGGAGAGTCCGAAAGGTACAATGAGCAGTTCTTC.

This clonotype has a count of ten or more. The V gene is TRBV5-1, the J gene TRBJ2-2; D might be TRBD1 or TRBD2, each matching 5 bases. With 7 bases removed from V and 5 bases from J, the gap between germline ends came to 15 bases. This CDR3 is built from 14 residues. CDR1 SGHRS and CDR2 YFSETQ come from the germline V gene. CDR3 sequence: CASGTGHRTGELFF. CDR3 bases: TGCGCCAGCGGTACGGGGCACCGAACCGGGGAGCTGTTTTTT. The complete variable domain, with remaining parts taken from reference TRBV5-1 and TRBJ2-2, reads KAGVTQTPRYLIKTRGQQVTLSCSPISGHRSVSWYQQTPGQGLQFLFEYFSETQRNKGNFPGRFSGRQFSNSRSEMNVSTLELGDSALYLCASGTGHRTGELFFGEGSRLTVL.

V and J are TRBV7-9 and TRBJ1-4, with D hard to call. The CDR3 has 14 residues. V was shortened by 2 bases and J by 8 bases, with 12 bases between the two germline ends. In germline, CDR1 is SEHNR, CDR2 FQNEAQ (reference sequence). CDR3 in DNA: TGTGCCAGCAGCTTATGGGAAAAGGAGGAAAAACTGTTTTTT. It yields the protein CASSLWEKEEKLFF.

As regards this clonotype: A single base separates this from a much larger clone, so it may be a read error. V gene TRBV29-1 combines with J gene TRBJ2-2, with D perhaps matching TRBD1 (6 bases). The CDR3 extends over 11 amino acids. The germline gives CDR1 SQVTM, CDR2 ANQGSEA. The CDR3 loop is CSVRDTGERFF. The CDR3 region has the DNA TGCAGCGTTAGGGACACCGGGGAGCGGTTTTTT.

Many counts were recorded for this clonotype. V is TRBV10-3 and J is TRBJ2-3; the D gene is possibly TRBD1 (5 bases). The CDR3 has 15 amino acids. The V end was cut by 4 bases, the J end by 4 bases, with 15 bases between. From germline, CDR1 is ENHRY and CDR2 SYGVKD. CDR3 loop: CAISGSVGRADTQYF. DNA of the CDR3: TGTGCCATCAGTGGGTCTGTGGGGCGTGCAGATACGCAGTATTTT.